Below, one T cell receptor beta chain is given with its context. The source of the sample is a study of cytomegalovirus exposure and HLA in healthy donors. Use of 60 Vbeta and 13 Jbeta primers characterized the PCR. Method: immunoSEQ multiplex PCR; TCRdb's copy keeps in-frame clones and lacks some. The sample includes more than 60,000 clones. This CDR3 spans 13 amino acids. From germline, CDR1 is GTSNPN and CDR2 SVGIG (reference sequence). Trimming pared 3 bases from V and 5 bases from J, leaving 13 bases between. The sequence was obtained from a boy aged 5-17 years in good health and CMV-seronegative. Sequences were obtained from PBMCs. The rearrangement uses TRBV30 and TRBJ2-5, with D perhaps TRBD1 (6 bases). The CDR3 sequence: CAWRYRDRETQYF. The CDR3 DNA sequence: TGTGCCTGGAGATACAGGGATCGGGAGACCCAGTACTTC.